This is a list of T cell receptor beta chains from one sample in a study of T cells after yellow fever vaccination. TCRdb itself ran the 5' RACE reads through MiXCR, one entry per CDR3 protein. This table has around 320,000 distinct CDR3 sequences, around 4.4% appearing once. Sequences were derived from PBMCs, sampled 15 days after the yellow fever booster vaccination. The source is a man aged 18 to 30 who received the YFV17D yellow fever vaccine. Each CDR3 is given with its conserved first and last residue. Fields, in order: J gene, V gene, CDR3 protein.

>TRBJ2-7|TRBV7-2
CASSLALRTSYEQYF
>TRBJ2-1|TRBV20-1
CSATSTGVNEQFF
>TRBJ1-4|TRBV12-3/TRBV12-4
CASSRDREGTELFF
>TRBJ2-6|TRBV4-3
CASSQDAGTGANVLTF
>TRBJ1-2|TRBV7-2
CASSLVRGGYTF
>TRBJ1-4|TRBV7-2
CASSLNPGQGTEKLFF
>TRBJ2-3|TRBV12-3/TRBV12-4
CASSTRSGTDSPDTQYF
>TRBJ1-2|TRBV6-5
CASRTETFYGYTF
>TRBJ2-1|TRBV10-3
CAISEPHDNEQFF
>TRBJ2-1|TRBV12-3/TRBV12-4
CASSLDRDNEQFF
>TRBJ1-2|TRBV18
CASSPSEGGSDGYTF
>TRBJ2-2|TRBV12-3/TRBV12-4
CASSHPGQADLNTGELFF
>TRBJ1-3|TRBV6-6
CASYQGGNTIYF
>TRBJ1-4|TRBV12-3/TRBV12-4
CASRMGLLGLFF
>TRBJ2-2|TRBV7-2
CASRDRLNTGELFF
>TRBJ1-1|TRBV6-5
CASNSGGSTEAFF
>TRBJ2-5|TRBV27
CASGQGDQETQYF
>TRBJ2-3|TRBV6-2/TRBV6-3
CASLLTSTDTQYF
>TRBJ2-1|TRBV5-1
CASSLEPRYNEQFF
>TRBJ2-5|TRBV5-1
CASSLGPGPGGETQYF
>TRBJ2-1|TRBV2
CASLRPAGLNEQFF
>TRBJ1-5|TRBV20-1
CSARDQGADNQPQHF
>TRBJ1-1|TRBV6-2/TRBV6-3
CASSYSLLNTEAFF
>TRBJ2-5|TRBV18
CASSPEAFGKTQYF
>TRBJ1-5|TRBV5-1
CASSLVGPGQPQHF